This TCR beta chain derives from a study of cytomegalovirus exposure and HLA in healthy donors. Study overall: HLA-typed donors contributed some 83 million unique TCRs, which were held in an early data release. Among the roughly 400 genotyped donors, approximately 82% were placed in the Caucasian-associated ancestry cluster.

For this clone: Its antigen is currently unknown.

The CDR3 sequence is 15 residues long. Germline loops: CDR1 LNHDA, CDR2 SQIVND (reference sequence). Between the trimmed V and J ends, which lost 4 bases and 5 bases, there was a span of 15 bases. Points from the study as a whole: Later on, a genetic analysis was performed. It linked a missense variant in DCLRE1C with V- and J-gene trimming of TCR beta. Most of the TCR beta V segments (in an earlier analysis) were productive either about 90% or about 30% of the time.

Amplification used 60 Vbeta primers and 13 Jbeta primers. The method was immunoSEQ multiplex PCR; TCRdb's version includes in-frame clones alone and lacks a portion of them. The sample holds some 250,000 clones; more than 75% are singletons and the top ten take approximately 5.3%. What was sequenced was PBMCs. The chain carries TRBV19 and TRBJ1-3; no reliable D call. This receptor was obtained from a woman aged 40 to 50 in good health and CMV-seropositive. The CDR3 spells CASSRRRVSRNTIYF. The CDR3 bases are TGTGCCAGTAGTAGACGGAGGGTTTCTCGAAACACCATATATTTT. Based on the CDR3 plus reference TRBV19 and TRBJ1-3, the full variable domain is DGGITQSPKYLFRKEGQNVTLSCEQNLNHDAMYWYRQDPGQGLRLIYYSQIVNDFQKGDIAEGYSVSREKKESFPLTVTSAQKNPTAFYLCASSRRRVSRNTIYFGEGSWLTVV.